Presented here are 13 T cell receptor beta chains from one specimen sequenced in a study of post-analysis software for immune sequencing data. Antigen specificity for these receptors is unknown. Prepared TCR beta cDNA libraries contained unique molecular identifiers. One entry per CDR3 protein results from TCRdb running MiXCR on the PCR reads. This table has hundreds of thousands of distinct CDR3 sequences, approximately 60% appearing once. Study findings and constraints: Relative to controls, patients had 4 or 5 TRBV segments at higher frequency, with TRBV5-6, TRBV5-1 and TRBV20-1 among these.

The specimen sequenced was blood. The receptors stem from a girl under 10 years old with multiple sclerosis.

This chain links TRBV20-1 with TRBJ2-3, with no clear D. Germline CDR1 is DFQATT and CDR2 is SNEGSKA (reference sequence). The CDR3 totals 13 residues. Trimming pared 1 base from V and 2 bases from J, leaving 7 bases between. DNA of the CDR3: TGCAGTGCTAGAGGTGGTTACACAGATACGCAGTATTTT. Its protein is CSARGGYTDTQYF.

V is TRBV5-1 and J is TRBJ2-6, with unresolved D. Looked up from germline, CDR1 is SGHRS and CDR2 is YFSETQ. The length of the CDR3 is 15 residues. V lost 6 bases to trimming and J lost 0 bases, with 10 bases between them. The CDR3 protein is CASTTLSSGANVLTF. The CDR3 coding sequence is TGCGCCAGCACTACCCTCAGCTCTGGGGCCAACGTCCTGACTTTC.

The J gene is TRBJ2-1, the V gene TRBV9, with 13 positions matching TRBD2. Germline trimming cut 2 bases from V and 9 bases from J; bases unmatched to any gene: 8. The CDR3 contains 16 residues. From germline, CDR1 is SGDLS and CDR2 YYNGEE. DNA for the CDR3: TGTGCCAGCAGCGTGCGGTCTGGACTAGCGGGAGTTGAGCAGTTCTTC. Encoded protein: CASSVRSGLAGVEQFF.

This clonotype has more than one count but fewer than ten. The CDR3 DNA sequence: TGTGCCAGCAGGCCCACAGCGACAGGAGAGACCCAGTACTTC. Amino acids: CASRPTATGETQYF. This rearrangement joins TRBV7-9 to TRBJ2-5, with D maybe TRBD1 (6 bases). Trimming cost V 6 bases and J 4 bases, with 15 bases left between them. The CDR3 runs to 14 residues. The V gene's germline CDR1 is SEHNR and CDR2 FQNEAQ (reference sequence). The variable domain in full, with the rest retrieved from reference TRBV7-9 and TRBJ2-5, is DTGVSQNPRHKITKRGQNVTFRCDPISEHNRLYWYRQTLGQGPEFLTYFQNEAQLEKSRLLSDRFSAERPKGSFSTLEIQRTEQGDSAMYLCASRPTATGETQYFGPGTRLLVL.

The CDR3 is CASSEVPWGGYEQYF. The CDR3 region has the DNA TGTGCCAGCAGTGAAGTGCCCTGGGGTGGCTACGAGCAGTACTTC. The V gene is TRBV6-1, the J gene TRBJ2-7; the D is unclear. The CDR3 extends over 15 amino acids. The V gene lost 1 base and the J gene lost 3 bases, with 13 bases spanning the gap. Germline assignment: CDR1 MNHNS and CDR2 SASEGT.

This sequence joins TRBV7-6 and TRBJ2-5; 8 bases are shared with TRBD2. CDR3 length: 16 amino acids. Germline loops: CDR1 SGHVS, CDR2 FNYEAQ. V trimming: 1 base; J trimming: 1 base; junction bases outside the gene matches: 5. CDR3: CASSLGRAGVQETQYF. The DNA for the CDR3 is TGTGCCAGCAGCTTAGGCCGAGCGGGGGTCCAAGAGACCCAGTACTTC. The variable domain in full, with the rest retrieved from reference TRBV7-6 and TRBJ2-5, is GAGVSQSPRYKVTKRGQDVALRCDPISGHVSLYWYRQALGQGPEFLTYFNYEAQQDKSGLPNDRFSAERPEGSISTLTIQRTEQRDSAMYRCASSLGRAGVQETQYFGPGTRLLVL.

The chain recombines TRBV6-5 with TRBJ2-7; the match to TRBD2 covers 7 bases. This CDR3 has 12 residues. In germline, CDR1 is MNHEY, CDR2 SVGAGI. Trimming at V came to 6 bases and at J to 5 bases, leaving 4 bases not matched to a gene. The DNA for the CDR3 is TGTGCCAGCAGCCGGGGGGATAACGAGCAGTACTTC. Protein product: CASSRGDNEQYF.

This clonotype was seen only a few times. The chain combines TRBV7-2 with TRBJ2-1; D ambiguous. This CDR3 region has 14 residues. Looked up from germline, CDR1 is SGHTA and CDR2 is FQGNSA. Deletions cut 1 base from V and 7 bases from J, with 11 bases between. The CDR3 nucleotides read TGTGCCAGCAGCTTAGGGTCCGAGGCGAATGAGCAGTTCTTC. Protein sequence: CASSLGSEANEQFF.

This clonotype was seen a handful of times. The V gene is TRBV6-1, the J gene TRBJ2-3; perhaps TRBD1 as D (6 bases). The germline V gene has CDR1 MNHNS and CDR2 SASEGT. CDR3 length equals 14 residues. Trimming removed 5 bases from V and 1 base from J, with 10 bases in between. Here the CDR3 reads CASSPSGGTDTQYF. CDR3 in DNA: TGTGCCAGCAGTCCTTCAGGGGGCACAGATACGCAGTATTTT.

The chain joins TRBV27 to TRBJ2-7; D unclear. The last part of the DNA fits TRBJ2-5 better; the J call may be wrong. This CDR3 contains 14 residues. Per germline, CDR1 MNHEY and CDR2 SMNVEV (reference sequence). The CDR3 protein is CASSPLGSPETQYF. In DNA form, the CDR3 reads TGTGCCAGCAGTCCTCTCGGATCTCCAGAGACCCAGTACTTC.

V is TRBV13 and J is TRBJ2-3; 7 bases line up with TRBD2. V was pared by 2 bases and J by 4 bases, with 9 bases of the junction left unmatched. Germline V gives CDR1 PRHDT, CDR2 FYEKMQ (reference sequence). The length of the CDR3 is 16 residues. The CDR3 reads CASSLTGGSWADTQYF. In DNA, the CDR3 is TGTGCCAGCAGCTTAACTGGCGGGAGCTGGGCAGATACGCAGTATTTT.

This clonotype was observed a few times. Written as DNA, the CDR3 is TGTGCCAGTAATAAGGTCGGTACCTACAATGAGCAGTTCTTC. Encoded protein: CASNKVGTYNEQFF. This rearrangement joins TRBV19 to TRBJ2-1; D is undetermined. The CDR3 runs to 14 residues. CDR1 is LNHDA, CDR2 SQIVND, per germline (reference sequence). Deletions cut 7 bases from V and 2 bases from J, with 12 bases between.

The V and J genes are TRBV12-3 or TRBV12-4 and TRBJ2-7; the D gene is possibly TRBD1 (6 bases). The CDR3 spans 15 residues. Trimming removed 4 bases at V and 3 bases at J, with 16 bases between. The chain's CDR3 is CASSSHFGTIYEQYF. The CDR3 DNA is TGTGCCAGCAGTTCCCACTTCGGGACAATCTACGAGCAGTACTTC.